A selection of T cell receptor beta chains follows, all from one sample in a study of cytomegalovirus exposure and HLA in healthy donors. The assay was immunoSEQ multiplex PCR, and TCRdb's table has in-frame clones only and misses some. In the table there are fewer than 250,000 clones, around 83% of which are singletons. The specimen was PBMCs. Receptors originate from a woman aged 45-60 years in good health and CMV-seropositive. The CDR3 runs from the conserved cysteine through the conserved F or W. The D gene is left open where the match is weak. Not all rows give a size; the values are once, few, many and, for expanded clones, a class.

>TRBJ1-1|TRBD1|many|TRBV5-4
TGTGCCAGCAGCGTGGACAGGGGGGACACTGAAGCTTTCTTT
CASSVDRGDTEAFF
>TRBJ2-5|.|.|TRBV4-1
TGCGCCAGCAGCCCCCGCTCTTTCAGGGATGGGCAAGAGACCCAGTACTTC
CASSPRSFRDGQETQYF
>TRBJ2-1|.|.|TRBV20-1
TGCAGTGGAGGCCGGCTAGGCGAGCAGTTCTTC
CSGGRLGEQFF
>TRBJ1-2|.|.|TRBV4-2
TGTGCCAGCAGCCAAGGGTGGCCTCAGGGCTTGGGCTATGGCTACACCTTC
CASSQGWPQGLGYGYTF
>TRBJ2-7|.|.|TRBV19
TGTGCCAGTAGTATAGTTACGGGTTCCTACGAGCAGTACTTC
CASSIVTGSYEQYF
>TRBJ1-1|.|few|TRBV25-1
TGTGCCAGCGGCGGGTATTCCCAAGCTTTCTTT
CASGGYSQAFF
>TRBJ2-1|TRBD2|.|TRBV25-1
TGTGCCAGCAGTGAATGGACTAGCGGGGGAGTTGAGCAGTTCTTC
CASSEWTSGGVEQFF
>TRBJ2-5|TRBD1|.|TRBV5-1
TGCGCCAGCAGCCAAAGGGACAGCCAAGAGACCCAGTACTTC
CASSQRDSQETQYF
>TRBJ2-2|TRBD1|.|TRBV27
TGTGCCAGCACTCGACCCGGGACAGGGGGGTACACCGGGGAGCTGTTTTTT
CASTRPGTGGYTGELFF
>TRBJ1-4|.|.|TRBV5-1
TGCGCCAGCAGCTTGGTTACAGCAACTAATGAAAAACTGTTTTTT
CASSLVTATNEKLFF
>TRBJ1-2|TRBD1|.|TRBV6-1
TGTGCCAGCAGTGAAGCGCTTAATGACAGGGGAGGCTACACCTTC
CASSEALNDRGGYTF
>TRBJ1-1|.|.|TRBV5-6
TGTGCCAGCGGCACAGTGAACACTGAAGCTTTCTTT
CASGTVNTEAFF
>TRBJ2-6|TRBD1|.|TRBV7-3
TGTGCCAGCAGCCCGACAGGGGCTGGGGCCAACGTCCTGACTTTC
CASSPTGAGANVLTF
>TRBJ1-2|TRBD1|.|TRBV5-4
TGTGCCAGCAGCACCCGGACAGGGATATTCTATGGCTACACCTTC
CASSTRTGIFYGYTF
>TRBJ2-1|TRBD1|.|TRBV19
TGTGCCAGTAGTATACAGGGGGCTTGGAATGAGCAGTTCTTC
CASSIQGAWNEQFF
>TRBJ1-4|.|few|TRBV19
TGTGCCAGTAGAAGGAGTACCTTAAATGAAAAACTGTTTTTT
CASRRSTLNEKLFF
>TRBJ1-1|.|once|TRBV6-5
TGTGCCAGCAGTTACTCGACTAGCATAAATGAAGCTTTCTTT
CASSYSTSINEAFF
>TRBJ1-2|.|.|TRBV5-6
TGTGCCAGCAGCCCTGGGGGGATCTATGGCTACACCTTC
CASSPGGIYGYTF
>TRBJ2-5|.|.|TRBV7-3
TGTGCCAGCAGCTCGGACAGAAAAGAGACCCAGTACTTC
CASSSDRKETQYF
>TRBJ2-1|TRBD1|.|TRBV5-1
TGCGCCAGCAGCTTCGACAGGGGTTCGAGAAATGAGCAGTTCTTC
CASSFDRGSRNEQFF
>TRBJ2-6|TRBD1|.|TRBV5-6
TGTGCCAGCAGCTTGGGCCCCGGGACAGGGTACTCTGGGGCCAACGTCCTGACTTTC
CASSLGPGTGYSGANVLTF
>TRBJ1-6|.|.|TRBV5-4
TGTGCCAGCAGCTCCGGGCCGCAGGAGGAGAGCCACTTT
CASSSGPQEESHF
>TRBJ1-5|.|.|TRBV2
TGTGCCAGCACCCCAGAAGGGGTCAATCAGCCCCAGCATTTT
CASTPEGVNQPQHF
>TRBJ2-7|TRBD2|.|TRBV7-2
TGTGCCAGCAGCTTAGGACTAGCGGACTACGAGCAGTACTTC
CASSLGLADYEQYF
>TRBJ1-3|TRBD1|.|TRBV4-2
TGTGCCAGCAGCCCGGGACAGTCTGGAAACACCATATATTTT
CASSPGQSGNTIYF
>TRBJ1-6|.|.|TRBV9
TGTGCCAGCAGCGTGAGCTCCTATAATTCACCCCTCCACTTT
CASSVSSYNSPLHF
>TRBJ2-3|TRBD1|.|TRBV6-5
TGTGCCAGCGGGGACAGGGGGCAGAGCACAGATACGCAGTATTTT
CASGDRGQSTDTQYF
>TRBJ2-2|.|.|TRBV13
TGTGCCAGCAGCTTAGGGGACAAGAACACCGGGGAGCTGTTTTTT
CASSLGDKNTGELFF
>TRBJ2-3|.|.|TRBV29-1
TGCAGCGTTGAAGCCGGGGGACCCGGTCGGGTAGATACGCAGTATTTT
CSVEAGGPGRVDTQYF